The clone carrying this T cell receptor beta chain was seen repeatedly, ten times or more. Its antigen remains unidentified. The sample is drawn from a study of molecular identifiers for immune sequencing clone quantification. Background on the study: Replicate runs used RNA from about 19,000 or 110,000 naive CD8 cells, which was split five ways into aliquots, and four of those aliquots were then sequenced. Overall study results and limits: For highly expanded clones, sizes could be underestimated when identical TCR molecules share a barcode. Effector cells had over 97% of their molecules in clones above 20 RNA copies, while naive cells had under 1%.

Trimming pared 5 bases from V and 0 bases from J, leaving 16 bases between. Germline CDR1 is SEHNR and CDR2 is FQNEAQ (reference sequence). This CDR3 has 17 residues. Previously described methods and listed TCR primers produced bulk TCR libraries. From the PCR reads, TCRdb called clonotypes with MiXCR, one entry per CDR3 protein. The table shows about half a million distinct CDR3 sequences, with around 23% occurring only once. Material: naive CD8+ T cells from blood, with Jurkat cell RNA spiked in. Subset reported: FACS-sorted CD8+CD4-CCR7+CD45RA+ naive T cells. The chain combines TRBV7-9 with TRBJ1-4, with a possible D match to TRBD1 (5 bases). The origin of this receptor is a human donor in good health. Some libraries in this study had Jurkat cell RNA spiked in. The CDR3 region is CASSTVPQTATNEKLFF. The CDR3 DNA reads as TGTGCCAGCAGCACCGTACCCCAGACAGCAACTAATGAAAAACTGTTTTTT.